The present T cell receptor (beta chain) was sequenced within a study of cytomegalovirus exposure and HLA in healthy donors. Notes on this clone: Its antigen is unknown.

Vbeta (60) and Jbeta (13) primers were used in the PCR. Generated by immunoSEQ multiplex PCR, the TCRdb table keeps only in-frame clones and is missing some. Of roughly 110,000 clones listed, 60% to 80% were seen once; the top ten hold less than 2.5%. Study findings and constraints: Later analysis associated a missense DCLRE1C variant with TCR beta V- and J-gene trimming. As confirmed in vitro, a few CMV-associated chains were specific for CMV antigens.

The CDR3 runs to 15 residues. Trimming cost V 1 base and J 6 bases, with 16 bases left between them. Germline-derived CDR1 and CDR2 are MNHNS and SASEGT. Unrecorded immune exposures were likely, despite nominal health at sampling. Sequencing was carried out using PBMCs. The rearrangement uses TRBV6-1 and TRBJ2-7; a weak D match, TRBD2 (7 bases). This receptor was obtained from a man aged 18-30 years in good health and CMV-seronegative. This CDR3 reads CASSEVSGGGFEQYF. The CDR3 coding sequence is TGTGCCAGCAGTGAAGTGAGTGGGGGGGGCTTCGAGCAGTACTTC.